What follows describes a single TCR beta chain. Original methodology: The authors estimated nucleated cell counts from reference gene primer amplification. The assay was immunoSEQ multiplex PCR, and TCRdb's table has in-frame clones only and misses some. V and J calls and clone size are those listed in that table; D and trimming were worked out from the DNA. The table shows fewer than 250,000 clones, with more than 60% occurring only once. The CDR3 contains 14 residues. The trim removed 5 bases at V and 10 bases at J, leaving 7 bases unmatched. CDR1 is MRHNA, CDR2 SNTAGT, per germline. These data belong to a study of blood T cell repertoires in COVID-19. Overall study context: The samples span acute and convalescent COVID-19 from the United States, Italy and Spain. PBMCs, B-cell-depleted T cells, or T cells provided the cDNA or gDNA that made up the material.

The receptor was derived from a woman between 45 and 60 years old with acute or convalescent COVID-19. The sample taken for sequencing was peripheral blood. The chain carries TRBV6-4 and TRBJ1-6; 8 bases line up with TRBD1. The CDR3 reads CASSPDRGGSPLHF. As DNA, the CDR3 is TGTGCCAGCAGTCCCGACAGGGGAGGCTCACCCCTCCACTTT.